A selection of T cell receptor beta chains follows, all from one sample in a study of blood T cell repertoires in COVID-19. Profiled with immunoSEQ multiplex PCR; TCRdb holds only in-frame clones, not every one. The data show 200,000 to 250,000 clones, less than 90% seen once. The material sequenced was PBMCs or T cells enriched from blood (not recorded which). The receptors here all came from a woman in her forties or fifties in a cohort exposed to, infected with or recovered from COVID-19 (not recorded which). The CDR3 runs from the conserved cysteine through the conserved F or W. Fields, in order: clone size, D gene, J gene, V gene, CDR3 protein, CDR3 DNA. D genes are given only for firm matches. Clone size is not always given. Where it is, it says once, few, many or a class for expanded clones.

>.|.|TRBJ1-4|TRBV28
CASGGVVEKLFF
TGTGCCAGCGGGGGGGTTGTTGAAAAACTGTTTTTT
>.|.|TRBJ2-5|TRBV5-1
CASSLATGQETQYF
TGCGCCAGCAGCTTGGCCACAGGGCAAGAGACCCAGTACTTC
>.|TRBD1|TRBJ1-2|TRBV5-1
CASSRGTGPNYGYTF
TGCGCCAGCAGCCGCGGGACAGGGCCGAACTATGGCTACACCTTC
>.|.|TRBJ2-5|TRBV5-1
CASSLAEKGTQYF
TGCGCCAGCAGCTTGGCGGAGAAAGGGACCCAGTACTTC
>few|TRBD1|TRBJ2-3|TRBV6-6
CASSRQGLNTDTQYF
TGTGCCAGCAGCAGACAGGGCTTAAACACAGATACGCAGTATTTT
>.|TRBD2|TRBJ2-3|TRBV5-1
CASGTSRGTDTQYF
TGCGCCAGCGGGACTAGCCGGGGCACAGATACGCAGTATTTT
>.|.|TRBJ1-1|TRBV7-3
CASSPGQNTEAFF
TGTGCCAGCAGCCCGGGACAGAACACTGAAGCTTTCTTT
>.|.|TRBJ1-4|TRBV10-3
CAISDHRDQLFF
TGTGCCATCAGTGACCACAGGGATCAACTGTTTTTT
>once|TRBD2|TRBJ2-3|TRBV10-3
CAISERDTSVRTDTQYF
TGTGCCATCAGTGAGCGCGACACTAGCGTTCGCACAGATACGCAGTATTTT
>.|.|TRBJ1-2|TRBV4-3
CASSSNYGYTF
TGCGCCAGCTCATCAAACTATGGCTACACCTTC
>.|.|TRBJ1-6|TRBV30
CAWNRQRGSNSPLHF
TGTGCCTGGAACCGACAGCGTGGATCTAATTCACCCCTCCACTTT
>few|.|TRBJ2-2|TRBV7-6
CASSPEGAVGELFF
TGTGCCAGCAGCCCTGAGGGTGCGGTAGGGGAGCTGTTTTTT
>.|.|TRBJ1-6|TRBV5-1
CASSLGTAEASPLHF
TGCGCCAGCAGCTTGGGGACAGCAGAAGCGTCACCCCTCCACTTT
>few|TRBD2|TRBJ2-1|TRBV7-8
CASSLAGRGASNEQFF
TGTGCCAGCAGCTTAGCTGGGCGGGGGGCCTCCAATGAGCAGTTCTTC
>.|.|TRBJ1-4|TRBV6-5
CASSMWGRGEKLFF
TGTGCCAGCAGTATGTGGGGTCGGGGTGAAAAACTGTTTTTT
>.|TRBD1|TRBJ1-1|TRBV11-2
CASSPDRTVAFF
TGTGCCAGCAGCCCGGACAGGACCGTAGCTTTCTTT
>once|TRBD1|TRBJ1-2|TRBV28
CASSPDRGSYTF
TGTGCCAGCAGTCCCGACAGGGGAAGTTACACCTTC
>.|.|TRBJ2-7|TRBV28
CASSLGGGTIYEQYF
TGTGCCAGCAGTTTAGGCGGGGGCACTATCTACGAGCAGTACTTC
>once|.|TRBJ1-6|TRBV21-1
CASKGKAENSPLHF
TGTGCCAGCAAAGGAAAGGCGGAGAATTCACCCCTCCACTTT
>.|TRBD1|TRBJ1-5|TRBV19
CARGTVLYQNQPQHF
TGTGCCAGAGGGACAGTTCTTTATCAAAATCAGCCCCAGCATTTT
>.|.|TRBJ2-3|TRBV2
CASSEMRQLGTDTQYF
TGTGCCAGCAGTGAAATGCGACAGTTGGGCACAGATACGCAGTATTTT
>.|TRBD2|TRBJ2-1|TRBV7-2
CASSLRTSGAYSYNEQFF
TGTGCCAGCAGCTTACGGACTAGCGGGGCCTACTCCTACAATGAGCAGTTCTTC
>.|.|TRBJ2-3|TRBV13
CASSLTSLDTQYF
TGTGCCAGCAGCTTGACTAGTTTAGATACGCAGTATTTT
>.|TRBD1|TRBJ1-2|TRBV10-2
CASSGLTGNGYTF
TGCGCCAGCAGTGGCCTGACAGGGAATGGCTACACCTTC
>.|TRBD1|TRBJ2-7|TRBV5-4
CASRPDRGQSEQYF
TGTGCCAGCAGGCCTGACAGGGGTCAGAGCGAGCAGTACTTC
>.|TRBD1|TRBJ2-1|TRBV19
CASSTNIGGAGDEQFF
TGTGCCAGTAGTACAAACATAGGGGGCGCGGGTGATGAGCAGTTCTTC
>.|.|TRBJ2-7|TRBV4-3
CASSQDLSMYEQYF
TGCGCCAGCAGCCAAGATTTGTCAATGTACGAGCAGTACTTC
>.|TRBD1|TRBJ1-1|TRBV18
CASSQGVDTEAFF
TGTGCCAGCTCCCAGGGGGTCGACACTGAAGCTTTCTTT
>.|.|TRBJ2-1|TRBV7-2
CASSFSFGGEQFF
TGTGCCAGCAGCTTTAGTTTTGGCGGTGAGCAGTTCTTC
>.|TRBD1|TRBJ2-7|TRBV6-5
CASSYSIGTGVDEQYF
TGTGCCAGCAGTTACTCCATAGGGACAGGGGTCGACGAGCAGTACTTC
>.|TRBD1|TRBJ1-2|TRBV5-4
CASSSPRLGQGVGGYTF
TGTGCCAGCAGCTCGCCGCGTCTAGGGCAGGGGGTAGGAGGCTACACCTTC
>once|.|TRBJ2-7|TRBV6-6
CASSSPKGGAKYEQYF
TGTGCCAGCAGTAGCCCGAAAGGGGGGGCTAAGTACGAGCAGTACTTC
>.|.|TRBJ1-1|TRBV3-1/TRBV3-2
CASSRDGGRTEAFF
TGTGCCAGCAGCCGTGATGGAGGGCGCACTGAAGCTTTCTTT
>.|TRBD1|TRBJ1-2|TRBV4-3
CASSQGQGTDYGYTF
TGCGCCAGCAGCCAAGGTCAGGGGACAGATTATGGCTACACCTTC
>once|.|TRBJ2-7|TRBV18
CASSPTGPQYF
TGTGCCAGCTCACCAACAGGGCCTCAGTACTTC
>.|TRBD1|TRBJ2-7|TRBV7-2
CASSLLPPDRVGEQYF
TGTGCCAGCAGCCTACTACCCCCCGACAGGGTGGGGGAGCAGTACTTC
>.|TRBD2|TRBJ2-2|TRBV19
CASNGLAGVGELFF
TGTGCCAGTAACGGACTAGCGGGGGTGGGGGAGCTGTTTTTT
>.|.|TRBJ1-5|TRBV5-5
CASSLSSGYSNQPQHF
TGTGCCAGCAGCTTGAGTTCAGGATATAGCAATCAGCCCCAGCATTTT
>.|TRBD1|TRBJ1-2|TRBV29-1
CSAQGDYGYTF
TGCAGCGCACAGGGGGACTATGGCTACACCTTC
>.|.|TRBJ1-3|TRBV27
CASSLAPGPTAGNTIYF
TGTGCCAGCAGTTTAGCACCTGGACCGACAGCTGGAAACACCATATATTTT
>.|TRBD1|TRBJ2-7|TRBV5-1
CASSLFVPGQDYEQYF
TGCGCCAGCAGCTTGTTTGTCCCGGGACAGGACTACGAGCAGTACTTC
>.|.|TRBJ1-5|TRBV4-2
CASSQESGGHQPQHF
TGTGCCAGCAGCCAAGAGTCGGGAGGCCATCAGCCCCAGCATTTT
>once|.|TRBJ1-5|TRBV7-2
CASSPQGGSNQPQHF
TGTGCCAGCAGCCCCCAGGGAGGGAGCAATCAGCCCCAGCATTTT
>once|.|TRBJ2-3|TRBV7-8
CASSSNYGTQYF
TGTGCCAGCAGCTCCAACTATGGTACGCAGTATTTT
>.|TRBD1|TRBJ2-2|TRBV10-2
CASRGQGAGANTGELFF
TGCGCCAGCAGGGGACAGGGGGCCGGGGCGAACACCGGGGAGCTGTTTTTT
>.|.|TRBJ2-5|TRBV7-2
CASSLARGETQYF
TGTGCCAGCAGCTTAGCCAGGGGAGAGACCCAGTACTTC
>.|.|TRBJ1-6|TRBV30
CAWSAGTLNSPLHF
TGTGCCTGGAGTGCAGGGACACTTAATTCACCCCTCCACTTT